The TCR beta chain under discussion was sequenced for a study of T cells after posttransplantation cyclophosphamide. General study points: Later post-transplant blood repertoires were often dominated by donor CD8+ memory clones. TRB clonality was highly associated with recipient CMV seropositivity and reactivation. TRB overlap between skin or GI tissue T cells and blood was limited.

TCRdb's table, derived via immunoSEQ multiplex PCR, lists solely in-frame clones and lacks some. The data contain around 6,000 clones, more than 95% of them singletons. A note on this clone: The antigen remains unidentified.

V was clipped by 0 bases and J by 0 bases, with 9 bases between them. CDR1 and CDR2 from the germline V gene are SGHTA and FQGNSA. The CDR3 spans 16 residues. Sequencing was done on a sample of memory CD4+ T cells sorted from PBMCs. The V gene is TRBV7-2, the J gene TRBJ1-3; the D gene is possibly TRBD1 (5 bases). The receptor's source is a middle-aged man in good health, CMV-negative, and a related stem cell transplant donor. The CDR3 loop is CASSLARVGSGNTIYF. The CDR3 nucleotides read TGTGCCAGCAGCTTAGCCAGGGTAGGCTCTGGAAACACCATATATTTT.